The text below deals with one TCR beta chain. The sample comes from a study of CD8+ T cells in alopecia areata. Deletions cut 3 bases from V and 5 bases from J, with 11 bases between. The CDR3 runs 13 residues. CDR1 is GTSNPN and CDR2 is SVGIG in the germline V gene (reference sequence). Extracted from the samples, RNA was reverse transcribed into cDNA to serve as the sequencing template. Here immunoSEQ multiplex PCR was the method, and the copy in TCRdb shows in-frame clones only, minus some. The profile shows just over 150,000 clones, about 51% of them singletons. This TCR was recovered from a human donor with alopecia areata. The sequencing here drew on CD8+ T cells sorted from blood, taken at week 0. The chain carries TRBV30 and TRBJ2-1; D may be TRBD1 or TRBD2 (5 bases each). CDR3 coding DNA: TGTGCCTGGAGACCCGGGACCCACAATGAGCAGTTCTTC. Encoded protein: CAWRPGTHNEQFF.